This section outlines one T cell receptor (beta chain) sequence together with its context. This sample was taken from a study of shared clonotypes between healthy human individuals. The data were produced by immunoSEQ multiplex PCR, yet TCRdb's version contains in-frame clones alone and is incomplete. Found here are around 580,000 clones, roughly 98% of them singletons; the top ten hold 0.3%. CD45RO-negative, CCR7-selected cells formed the naive CD8 fraction, which excluded terminally differentiated effector memory CD45RA+ cells. CDR1 and CDR2 (germline): LNHDA, SQIVND (reference sequence). Trimming at V came to 9 bases and at J to 4 bases, leaving 8 bases not matched to a gene. The CDR3 totals 14 residues.

Sequencing was performed on naive CD8+ T cells sorted from blood. The sequence derives from a man aged 25 to 40 in good health. The genes are TRBV19 and TRBJ2-2; 7 nucleotides line up with TRBD1. The CDR3 nucleotides read TGTGCCAGCACACAGGGGTTTATCACCGGGGAGCTGTTTTTT. Protein: CASTQGFITGELFF.